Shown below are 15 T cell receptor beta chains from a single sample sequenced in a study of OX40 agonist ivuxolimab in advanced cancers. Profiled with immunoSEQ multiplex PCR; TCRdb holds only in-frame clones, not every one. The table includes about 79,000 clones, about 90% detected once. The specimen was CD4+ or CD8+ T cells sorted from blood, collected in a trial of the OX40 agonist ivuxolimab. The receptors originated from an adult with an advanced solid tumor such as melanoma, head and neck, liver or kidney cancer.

The DNA of the CDR3 is TGTGCCAGCAGTGAACTATCCACTTACAATGAGCAGTTCTTC. Amino acids: CASSELSTYNEQFF. The chain uses TRBV6-1 and TRBJ2-1; no firm D call. Germline CDR1 is MNHNS and CDR2 is SASEGT. Deletions cut 2 bases from V and 4 bases from J, with 9 bases between. CDR3 size: 14 residues.

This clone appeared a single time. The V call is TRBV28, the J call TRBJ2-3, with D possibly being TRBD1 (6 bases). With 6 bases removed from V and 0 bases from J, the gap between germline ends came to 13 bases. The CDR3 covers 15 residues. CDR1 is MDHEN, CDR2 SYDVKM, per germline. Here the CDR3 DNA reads TGTGCCAGCAGGCCCAGGGGCGGTAGCACAGATACGCAGTATTTT. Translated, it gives CASRPRGGSTDTQYF.

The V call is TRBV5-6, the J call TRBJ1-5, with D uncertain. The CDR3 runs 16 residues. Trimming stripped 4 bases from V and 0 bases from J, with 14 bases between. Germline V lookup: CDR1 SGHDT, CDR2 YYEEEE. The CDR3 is CASSPWTGLSNQPQHF. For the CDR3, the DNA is TGTGCCAGCAGCCCGTGGACCGGCCTTAGCAATCAGCCCCAGCATTTT.

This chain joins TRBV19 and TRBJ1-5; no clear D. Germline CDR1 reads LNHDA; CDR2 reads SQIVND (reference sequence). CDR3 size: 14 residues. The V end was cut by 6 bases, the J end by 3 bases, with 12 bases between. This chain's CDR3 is CASRPTVDNQPQHF. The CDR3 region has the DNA TGTGCCAGTAGGCCCACGGTTGACAATCAGCCCCAGCATTTT.

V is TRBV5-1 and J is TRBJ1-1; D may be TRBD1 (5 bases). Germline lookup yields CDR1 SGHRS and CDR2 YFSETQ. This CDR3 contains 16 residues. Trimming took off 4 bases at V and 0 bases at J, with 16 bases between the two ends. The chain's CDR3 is CASSTNWGDLNTEAFF. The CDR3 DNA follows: TGCGCCAGCAGCACTAACTGGGGGGATCTGAACACTGAAGCTTTCTTT.

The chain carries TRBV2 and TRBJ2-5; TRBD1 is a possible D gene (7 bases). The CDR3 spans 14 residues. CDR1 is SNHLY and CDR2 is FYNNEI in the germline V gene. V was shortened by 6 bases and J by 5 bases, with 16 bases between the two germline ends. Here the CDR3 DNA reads TGTGCCAGCAGGACAGGGAGGCGCGCGGAGACCCAGTACTTC. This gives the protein CASRTGRRAETQYF.

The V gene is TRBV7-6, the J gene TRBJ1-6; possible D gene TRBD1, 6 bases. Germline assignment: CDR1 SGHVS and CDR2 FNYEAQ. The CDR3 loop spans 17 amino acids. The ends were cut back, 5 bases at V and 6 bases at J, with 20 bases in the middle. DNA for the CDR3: TGTGCCAGCAGCCCCCGTGGGGGGGGCAATGTTAATTCACCCCTCCACTTT. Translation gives CASSPRGGGNVNSPLHF.

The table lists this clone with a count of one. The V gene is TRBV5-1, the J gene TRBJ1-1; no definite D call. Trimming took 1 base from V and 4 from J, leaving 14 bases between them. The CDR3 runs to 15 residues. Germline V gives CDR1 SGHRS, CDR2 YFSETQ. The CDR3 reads CASSLLPGVGTEAFF. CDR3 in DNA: TGCGCCAGCAGCTTGCTCCCCGGGGTAGGCACTGAAGCTTTCTTT.

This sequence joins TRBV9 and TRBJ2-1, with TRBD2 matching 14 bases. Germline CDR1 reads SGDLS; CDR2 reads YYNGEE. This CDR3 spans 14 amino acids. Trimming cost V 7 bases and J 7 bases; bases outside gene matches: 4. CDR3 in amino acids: CASGGTSGGNEQFF. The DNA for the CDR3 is TGTGCCAGCGGAGGGACTAGCGGGGGAAATGAGCAGTTCTTC.

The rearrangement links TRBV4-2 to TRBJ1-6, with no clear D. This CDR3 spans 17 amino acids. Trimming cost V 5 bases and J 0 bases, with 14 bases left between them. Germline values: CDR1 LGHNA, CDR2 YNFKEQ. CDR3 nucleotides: TGTGCCAGCAGCGACGGAGGAGGCAGCTCCTATAATTCACCCCTCCACTTT. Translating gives CASSDGGGSSYNSPLHF.

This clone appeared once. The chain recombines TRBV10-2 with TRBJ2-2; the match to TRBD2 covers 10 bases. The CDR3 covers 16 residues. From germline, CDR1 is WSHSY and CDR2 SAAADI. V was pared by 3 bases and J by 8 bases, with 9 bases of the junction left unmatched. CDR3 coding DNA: TGCGCCAGCAGTGAACCTAGCGGGGGTCGGGAGGGGGAGCTGTTTTTT. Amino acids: CASSEPSGGREGELFF.

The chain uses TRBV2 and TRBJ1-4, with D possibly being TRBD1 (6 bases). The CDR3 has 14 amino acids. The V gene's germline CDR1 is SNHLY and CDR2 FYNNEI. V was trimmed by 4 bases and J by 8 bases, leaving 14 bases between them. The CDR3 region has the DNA TGTGCCAGCAGTGGGGGGCTCCGGTGGGAAAAACTGTTTTTT. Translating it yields CASSGGLRWEKLFF.

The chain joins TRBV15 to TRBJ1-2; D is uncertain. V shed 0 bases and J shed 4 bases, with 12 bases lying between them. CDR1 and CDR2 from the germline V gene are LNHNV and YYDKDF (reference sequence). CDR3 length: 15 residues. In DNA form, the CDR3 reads TGTGCCACCAGCAGAGATTTCACAGACACCTATGGCTACACCTTC. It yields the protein CATSRDFTDTYGYTF.

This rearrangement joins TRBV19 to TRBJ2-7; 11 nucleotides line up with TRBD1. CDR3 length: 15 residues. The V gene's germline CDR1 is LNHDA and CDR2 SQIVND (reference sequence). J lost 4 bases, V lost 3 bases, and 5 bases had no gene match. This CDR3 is CASSMLGQGAYEQYF. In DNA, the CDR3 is TGTGCCAGTAGTATGCTCGGACAGGGGGCTTACGAGCAGTACTTC.

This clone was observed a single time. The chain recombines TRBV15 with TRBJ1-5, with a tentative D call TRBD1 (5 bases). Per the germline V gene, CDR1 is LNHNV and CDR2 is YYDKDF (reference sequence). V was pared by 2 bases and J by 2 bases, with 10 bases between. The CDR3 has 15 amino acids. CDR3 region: CATSRQKTGNQPQHF. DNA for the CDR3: TGTGCCACCAGCAGACAAAAGACAGGCAATCAGCCCCAGCATTTT. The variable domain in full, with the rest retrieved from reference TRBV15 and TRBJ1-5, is DAMVIQNPRYQVTQFGKPVTLSCSQTLNHNVMYWYQQKSSQAPKLLFHYYDKDFNNEADTPDNFQSRRPNTSFCFLDIRSPGLGDTAMYLCATSRQKTGNQPQHFGDGTRLSIL.